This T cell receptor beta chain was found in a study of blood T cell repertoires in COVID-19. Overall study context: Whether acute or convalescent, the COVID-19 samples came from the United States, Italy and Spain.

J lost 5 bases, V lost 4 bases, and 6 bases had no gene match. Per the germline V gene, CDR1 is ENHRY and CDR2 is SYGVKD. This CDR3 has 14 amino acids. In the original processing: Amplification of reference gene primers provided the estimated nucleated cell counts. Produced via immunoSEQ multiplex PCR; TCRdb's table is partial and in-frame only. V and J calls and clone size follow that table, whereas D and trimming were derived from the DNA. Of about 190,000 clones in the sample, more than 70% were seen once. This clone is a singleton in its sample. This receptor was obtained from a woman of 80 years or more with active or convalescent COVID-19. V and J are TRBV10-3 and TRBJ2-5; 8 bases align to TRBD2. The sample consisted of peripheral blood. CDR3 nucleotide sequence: TGTGCCATCAGTGTGTCACTAGCGGTGGAGACCCAGTACTTC. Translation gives CAISVSLAVETQYF.